The rows below give T cell receptor beta chains drawn from one sample of a study of blood T cell repertoires in COVID-19. Data came from immunoSEQ multiplex PCR; TCRdb stores just in-frame clones and leaves some out. The sample includes approximately 110,000 clones, 80% to 90% of them seen just once. Specimen: peripheral blood. Receptors were obtained from a woman aged 80 or over with acute or convalescent COVID-19. The CDR3 runs from the conserved cysteine through the conserved F or W. Fields, in order: clone size, D gene, V gene, J gene, CDR3 protein, CDR3 DNA. D genes are given only for firm matches. For some rows the clone size is stated as once, few or many, or as a class when expanded; others skip it.

once,TRBD2,TRBV7-7,TRBJ2-7,CASSSTVWTSGGYHEQYF,TGTGCCAGCAGCTCCACCGTTTGGACTAGCGGGGGGTACCACGAGCAGTACTTC
NA,TRBD1,TRBV6-5,TRBJ2-7,CASSFTGTGAYEQYF,TGTGCCAGCAGTTTCACCGGAACAGGGGCCTACGAGCAGTACTTC
NA,TRBD1,TRBV27,TRBJ2-5,CASRDTDRGETQYF,TGTGCCAGCCGGGACACCGACAGGGGAGAGACCCAGTACTTC
NA,NA,TRBV19,TRBJ1-6,CASSIDRGMGTNSPLHF,TGTGCCAGTAGTATAGACCGGGGGATGGGGACGAATTCACCCCTCCACTTT
NA,NA,TRBV13,TRBJ2-7,CASSNRDTTLYEQYF,TGTGCCAGCAGCAACCGGGACACCACCCTCTACGAGCAGTACTTC
NA,TRBD1,TRBV15,TRBJ2-2,CATSRPGQANTGELFF,TGTGCCACCAGCAGACCGGGACAGGCGAACACCGGGGAGCTGTTTTTT
NA,NA,TRBV5-6,TRBJ1-2,CASSLDRDGYTF,TGTGCCAGCAGCTTGGACAGGGATGGCTACACCTTC
NA,NA,TRBV10-2,TRBJ2-1,CASSESRPSSYNEQFF,TGCGCCAGCAGTGAGTCCCGCCCGAGCTCCTACAATGAGCAGTTCTTC
NA,TRBD2,TRBV6-2/TRBV6-3,TRBJ2-3,CASSNSRGEGTQYF,TGTGCCAGCAGCAACTCGCGGGGGGAGGGTACGCAGTATTTT
NA,NA,TRBV14,TRBJ1-6,CASSTRTRNSPLHF,TGTGCCAGCAGCACCAGGACACGTAATTCACCCCTCCACTTT
NA,NA,TRBV19,TRBJ1-2,CASRTTGKPLPQYGYTF,TGTGCCAGTAGAACTACAGGGAAGCCGTTGCCTCAGTATGGCTACACCTTC
NA,TRBD2,TRBV4-1,TRBJ2-7,CASSQPGRAGYNEQYF,TGCGCCAGCAGCCAACCCGGGAGGGCAGGGTATAACGAGCAGTACTTC
NA,NA,TRBV6-5,TRBJ1-3,CASSYSEQGGNTIYF,TGTGCCAGCAGTTACTCGGAGCAGGGTGGAAACACCATATATTTT
once,NA,TRBV3-1/TRBV3-2,TRBJ1-1,CASSQGGWGNSEAFF,TGTGCCAGCAGCCAAGGGGGCTGGGGAAATTCTGAAGCTTTCTTT
NA,NA,TRBV28,TRBJ1-2,CASSFRGGLYGYTF,TGTGCCAGCAGTTTTCGGGGGGGCCTCTATGGCTACACCTTC
NA,NA,TRBV3-1/TRBV3-2,TRBJ1-3,CASSQGADRLSGNTIYF,TGTGCCAGCAGCCAAGGGGCGGACAGACTCTCTGGAAACACCATATATTTT
once,NA,TRBV12-3/TRBV12-4,TRBJ2-7,CASSWLDEQYF,TGTGCCAGCAGTTGGCTCGACGAGCAGTACTTC
NA,TRBD1,TRBV5-1,TRBJ2-7,CASSSLQGAYEQYF,TGCGCCAGCAGCTCATTACAGGGGGCCTACGAGCAGTACTTC
NA,TRBD1,TRBV6-5,TRBJ2-5,CASIGRGLGTQYF,TGTGCCAGCATCGGCAGGGGGCTTGGGACCCAGTACTTC
once,NA,TRBV27,TRBJ1-2,CASSSFGTNYGYTF,TGTGCCAGCAGTTCATTCGGGACTAACTATGGCTACACCTTC
NA,TRBD2,TRBV7-9,TRBJ2-4,CASSRVPGLAGGAKNIQYF,TGTGCCAGCAGCCGAGTACCGGGACTAGCGGGGGGAGCCAAAAACATTCAGTACTTC
NA,NA,TRBV7-2,TRBJ2-1,CASSLDVQPGSSFF,TGTGCCAGCAGCTTAGATGTGCAGCCGGGGTCGTCTTTCTTC
NA,TRBD1,TRBV6-2/TRBV6-3,TRBJ1-1,CASSPPVGTGLAEAFF,TGTGCCAGCAGCCCTCCAGTCGGGACAGGCTTGGCTGAAGCTTTCTTT
few,NA,TRBV18,TRBJ1-2,CASSPDRFYGYTF,TGTGCCAGCTCACCCGACAGATTCTATGGCTACACCTTC
NA,NA,TRBV10-3,TRBJ1-1,CAISDNWAGRSNTEAFF,TGTGCCATCAGTGATAATTGGGCAGGGCGAAGTAACACTGAAGCTTTCTTT
NA,NA,TRBV29-1,TRBJ2-2,CSVSQGSGELFF,TGCAGCGTTTCGCAGGGGTCCGGGGAGCTGTTTTTT
NA,TRBD1,TRBV30,TRBJ1-2,CAWSVKGARGYTF,TGTGCCTGGAGTGTGAAGGGGGCGCGGGGCTACACCTTC
NA,NA,TRBV10-3,TRBJ2-7,CAISEYSATGLYEQYF,TGTGCCATCAGTGAGTACTCGGCAACGGGACTCTACGAGCAGTACTTC
few,TRBD1,TRBV19,TRBJ1-5,CASRGTGVNQPQHF,TGTGCCAGTAGGGGCACAGGGGTTAATCAGCCCCAGCATTTT
NA,TRBD1,TRBV5-1,TRBJ2-7,CASSSTGTGVDEQYF,TGCGCCAGCAGCTCGACCGGGACAGGGGTCGACGAGCAGTACTTC
NA,NA,TRBV6-2/TRBV6-3,TRBJ2-7,CASNPAKRGGNEQYF,TGTGCCAGCAACCCAGCCAAACGGGGAGGCAACGAGCAGTACTTC
once,NA,TRBV14,TRBJ2-6,CASSHLGGSSGANVLTF,TGTGCCAGCAGCCATCTTGGTGGCAGCTCTGGGGCCAACGTCCTGACTTTC
NA,TRBD2,TRBV14,TRBJ2-3,CASSQGLAGTDTQYF,TGTGCCAGCAGCCAGGGACTAGCGGGCACAGATACGCAGTATTTT
NA,NA,TRBV2,TRBJ2-7,CASRPWDIYEQYF,TGTGCCAGCAGGCCCTGGGACATCTACGAGCAGTACTTC
few,NA,TRBV15,TRBJ2-7,CATSRQGKGYEQYF,TGTGCCACCAGCAGACAGGGGAAGGGCTACGAGCAGTACTTC
once,NA,TRBV27,TRBJ2-7,CASSTGTSYEQYF,TGTGCCAGCAGTACCGGGACTTCCTACGAGCAGTACTTC
few,NA,TRBV15,TRBJ2-7,CATSQAYEQYF,TGTGCCACCAGCCAGGCCTACGAGCAGTACTTC
NA,NA,TRBV27,TRBJ1-6,CASSLAGWNSPLHF,TGTGCCAGCAGTTTAGCAGGGTGGAATTCACCCCTCCACTTT
NA,NA,TRBV10-3,TRBJ1-3,CAIREISGNTIYF,TGTGCCATCCGGGAAATCTCTGGAAACACCATATATTTT
once,NA,TRBV7-2,TRBJ1-4,CASSLDSEKLFF,TGTGCCAGCAGCTTGGACAGTGAAAAACTGTTTTTT
NA,NA,TRBV5-1,TRBJ1-5,CASSLAPNQPQHF,TGCGCCAGCAGCTTGGCCCCAAATCAGCCCCAGCATTTT
NA,TRBD1,TRBV5-4,TRBJ1-2,CASSRTGGYGYTF,TGTGCCAGCAGCCGGACAGGGGGTTATGGCTACACCTTC